This T cell receptor beta chain stems from a study of T cell repertoires in cytomegalovirus infection. For the study at large: CMV infection plus the matching HLA type was flagged by public TCR beta signatures.

Findings and limits, study-wide: It was HLA-C-restricted CMV-specific TCR beta clonotypes that dominated the response ex vivo.

TCRdb re-derived calls from the reads in MiXCR, one entry per CDR3 protein. The sample contains around 330,000 distinct CDR3 sequences, about a sixth of which appear only once. Germline values: CDR1 SGHVS, CDR2 FNYEAQ. CDR3 size: 13 residues. Deletions cut 3 bases from V and 9 bases from J, with 12 bases between. In its sample, this clonotype was seen many times. The antigen remains unidentified. The sequenced material came from PBMCs. The source is a human donor in good health (CMV status not recorded). Some clones in this sample may be carry-over from other donors' samples. This sequence joins TRBV7-6 and TRBJ2-1; D remains unclear. This CDR3 is CASSFSFTSEQFF. Written as DNA, the CDR3 is TGTGCCAGCAGCTTTAGTTTTACGTCTGAGCAGTTCTTC.